One and the same sample provided the 25 T cell receptor beta chains below, sequenced in a study of blood T cell repertoires in COVID-19. Assay used: immunoSEQ multiplex PCR; TCRdb lists only in-frame clones, some missing. The sample includes some 70,000 clones, around 87% of them seen just once. The sequenced material came from peripheral blood. Receptor source: a man aged 45 to 65 with active COVID-19.

The chain employs TRBV6-6 and TRBJ2-5; a weak D match, TRBD2 (6 bases). The ends were cut back, 4 bases at V and 0 bases at J, with 12 bases in the middle. CDR3 length: 15 amino acids. CDR1 MNHNY and CDR2 SVGAGI come from the germline V gene (reference sequence). The CDR3 loop is CASSSGGGNQETQYF. In nucleotides, the CDR3 is TGTGCCAGCAGTTCCGGTGGGGGGAACCAAGAGACCCAGTACTTC.

The chain links TRBV7-9 to TRBJ2-5, with 7 bases lining up with TRBD2. The junction had 6 bases not matched to a gene; V was cut back by 1 base and J by 1 base. Looked up from germline, CDR1 is SEHNR and CDR2 is FQNEAQ (reference sequence). The CDR3 sequence is 16 residues long. The CDR3 loop reads CASSLDRGRVQETQYF. CDR3 DNA sequence: TGTGCCAGCAGCTTAGATCGCGGGAGAGTCCAAGAGACCCAGTACTTC.

This clone was picked up one time. The rearrangement links TRBV2 to TRBJ2-5; 12 bases fit TRBD2. CDR3 length: 15 residues. Germline CDR1 and CDR2: SNHLY and FYNNEI. J gave up 4 bases and V 6 bases, and 6 bases lay outside the gene matches. CDR3 region: CASSKTSGRRETQYF. In nucleotides, the CDR3 is TGTGCCAGCAGCAAGACTAGCGGGAGAAGAGAGACCCAGTACTTC.

This clone was picked up one time. CDR3 protein: CASQAGGNTGELFF. The CDR3 bases are TGTGCCAGCCAGGCCGGGGGGAACACCGGGGAGCTGTTTTTT. The chain uses TRBV9 and TRBJ2-2, with D perhaps TRBD2 (6 bases). Germline values: CDR1 SGDLS, CDR2 YYNGEE. CDR3 length equals 14 residues. Trimming cost V 7 bases and J 1 base, with 11 bases left between them.

The rearrangement uses TRBV28 and TRBJ2-7; 7 nucleotides agree with TRBD1. CDR3 length: 12 amino acids. The germline V gene has CDR1 MDHEN and CDR2 SYDVKM. The junction had 5 bases not matched to a gene; V was cut back by 6 bases and J by 6 bases. The CDR3 loop reads CASSQTGSEQYF. The CDR3 DNA reads as TGTGCCAGCAGCCAGACAGGGAGCGAGCAGTACTTC.

This clone was recorded once. V and J are TRBV4-3 and TRBJ1-4; 7 bases line up with TRBD1. Germline assignment: CDR1 LGHNA and CDR2 YSLEER. Trimming removed 0 bases from V and 5 bases from J; junction bases left unmatched: 15. The CDR3 has 19 amino acids. The DNA for the CDR3 is TGCGCCAGCAGCCAAGATCCCCGGACAGGCATGCCGTTAAATGAAAAACTGTTTTTT. Residues: CASSQDPRTGMPLNEKLFF.

This clone was seen a single time. The gene calls are TRBV9 and TRBJ2-3; a possible D gene is TRBD2 (6 bases). The CDR3 extends over 15 amino acids. Germline lookup yields CDR1 SGDLS and CDR2 YYNGEE. Trimming stripped 1 base from V and 1 base from J, with 10 bases between. The CDR3 DNA follows: TGTGCCAGCAGCGTATTCGCGGGGCGCACAGATACGCAGTATTTT. It yields the protein CASSVFAGRTDTQYF.

The V call is TRBV7-9, the J call TRBJ1-2; D ambiguous. This CDR3 contains 15 residues. Germline CDR1 reads SEHNR; CDR2 reads FQNEAQ (reference sequence). Trimming removed 3 bases at V and 7 bases at J, with 18 bases between. CDR3 protein: CASSLRDTLMVGYTF. Here the CDR3 DNA reads TGTGCCAGCAGCTTGAGGGATACCCTAATGGTTGGCTACACCTTC. The full variable domain, rest sourced from reference TRBV7-9 and TRBJ1-2, is DTGVSQNPRHKITKRGQNVTFRCDPISEHNRLYWYRQTLGQGPEFLTYFQNEAQLEKSRLLSDRFSAERPKGSFSTLEIQRTEQGDSAMYLCASSLRDTLMVGYTFGSGTRLTVV.

The chain carries TRBV6-2 or TRBV6-3 and TRBJ2-5; tentative D call: TRBD2 (6 bases). V was trimmed by 2 bases and J by 5 bases, leaving 30 bases between them. This CDR3 region has 20 residues. CDR1 is MNHEY, CDR2 SVGEGT, per germline. CDR3 region: CASSYGTRSGRPWQKETQYF. The CDR3 nucleotides are TGTGCCAGCAGTTACGGGACCAGGAGCGGGCGACCGTGGCAAAAGGAGACCCAGTACTTC.

The rearrangement links TRBV5-1 to TRBJ2-7, with 7 positions matching TRBD1. Germline assignment: CDR1 SGHRS and CDR2 YFSETQ. The CDR3 consists of 16 residues. The J segment lost 2 bases and the V segment lost 0 bases, leaving 8 bases of the junction unmatched. The DNA for the CDR3 is TGCGCCAGCAGCTTGGCAAGACCCGGGACAGCCTACGAGCAGTACTTC. Protein sequence: CASSLARPGTAYEQYF.

This clone has only a few counts. The chain is built from TRBV2 and TRBJ1-5; TRBD1 might be the D (6 bases). The V gene lost 3 bases and the J gene lost 3 bases, with 9 bases spanning the gap. This CDR3 is 14 amino acids long. CDR1 is SNHLY, CDR2 FYNNEI, per germline. CDR3 DNA sequence: TGTGCCAGCAGTGACCGGACAGTCAATCAGCCCCAGCATTTT. Its protein product is CASSDRTVNQPQHF.

The chain links TRBV7-2 to TRBJ2-1; 10 nucleotides match TRBD2. The CDR3 is made up of 14 amino acids. In germline, CDR1 is SGHTA, CDR2 FQGNSA. Trimming at V came to 3 bases and at J to 10 bases, leaving 6 bases not matched to a gene. The CDR3: CASSFLGLADEQFF. CDR3 nucleotides: TGTGCCAGCAGCTTCCTCGGACTAGCGGACGAGCAGTTCTTC.

CDR3 region: CASSLYGTGRTDTQYF. CDR3 nucleotide sequence: TGTGCCAGCAGTTTATACGGGACAGGGAGGACAGATACGCAGTATTTT. The chain carries TRBV28 and TRBJ2-3, with 9 bases identical to TRBD1. Germline V gene sequence: CDR1 MDHEN, CDR2 SYDVKM. The J segment lost 3 bases and the V segment lost 1 base, leaving 5 bases of the junction unmatched. This CDR3 region has 16 residues.

This clone was seen once. The chain is built from TRBV6-5 and TRBJ1-1, with 8 nucleotides matching TRBD1. The V segment lost 6 bases and the J segment 4 bases; nucleotides outside the gene matches: 7. The germline CDR1 and CDR2 sequences are MNHEY and SVGAGI. The CDR3 extends over 14 amino acids. Here the CDR3 DNA reads TGTGCCAGCAGCCGGGCGACAGGGGCCACTGAAGCTTTCTTT. It translates to CASSRATGATEAFF.

The V gene is TRBV19, the J gene TRBJ1-2, with D possibly being TRBD1 (6 bases). This CDR3 has 13 residues. V lost 6 bases to trimming and J lost 4 bases, with 12 bases between them. CDR1 is LNHDA, CDR2 SQIVND, per germline (reference sequence). The CDR3 region has the DNA TGTGCCAGTAGGGTCAGGGGACCCTATGGCTACACCTTC. Translated, it gives CASRVRGPYGYTF.

The chain links TRBV28 to TRBJ1-1; weak D call: TRBD1 (6 bases). This CDR3 spans 13 amino acids. Germline assignment: CDR1 MDHEN and CDR2 SYDVKM. V shed 2 bases and J shed 12 bases, with 16 bases lying between them. CDR3 region: CASSLATTGQTFF. CDR3 coding DNA: TGTGCCAGCAGTTTAGCTACTACGGGACAAACTTTCTTT.

V and J are TRBV11-3 and TRBJ2-2; D uncertain. The germline V gene has CDR1 SGHNT and CDR2 YENEEA. The CDR3 covers 16 residues. Trimming removed 1 base from V and 4 bases from J, with 13 bases in between. The CDR3 is CASSLGESSGTGELFF. DNA of the CDR3: TGTGCCAGCAGCTTAGGAGAATCTAGTGGCACCGGGGAGCTGTTTTTT.

The DNA for the CDR3 is TGTGCCAGCCTCACGGGGCAGGGAGGGACTGAAGCTTTCTTT. Translated, it gives CASLTGQGGTEAFF. The chain combines TRBV6-6 with TRBJ1-1; tentatively, D is TRBD1 (5 bases). V lost 8 bases to trimming and J lost 5 bases, with 18 bases between them. Germline V gene lookup returns CDR1 MNHNY and CDR2 SVGAGI (reference sequence). The CDR3 runs to 14 residues.

The chain recombines TRBV7-2 with TRBJ2-3, with D possibly matching TRBD2 (7 bases). V was shortened by 2 bases and J by 5 bases, with 14 bases between the two germline ends. This CDR3 is built from 15 residues. Germline CDR1 is SGHTA and CDR2 is FQGNSA. Here the CDR3 DNA reads TGTGCCAGCAGCTTACGGGGGGCGATCATAGATACGCAGTATTTT. Translation gives CASSLRGAIIDTQYF.

The rearrangement joins TRBV6-2 or TRBV6-3 to TRBJ2-4; maybe TRBD2 (5 bases). The ends were cut back, 4 bases at V and 1 base at J, with 14 bases in the middle. Germline V gene sequence: CDR1 MNHEY, CDR2 SVGEGT. The CDR3 extends over 16 amino acids. CDR3 in DNA: TGTGCCAGCAGTTCGCAACCCCCGGGGGCCAAAAACATTCAGTACTTC. Its protein is CASSSQPPGAKNIQYF.

The chain carries TRBV28 and TRBJ1-5; TRBD1 matches at 7 bases. The CDR3 is made up of 15 amino acids. Germline loops: CDR1 MDHEN, CDR2 SYDVKM. J lost 7 bases, V lost 6 bases, and 12 bases had no gene match. The CDR3 reads CASSITGAGRQPQHF. CDR3 in DNA: TGTGCCAGCAGCATAACAGGGGCTGGGAGGCAGCCCCAGCATTTT. Drawing the rest from reference TRBV28 and TRBJ1-5, the complete variable domain is DVKVTQSSRYLVKRTGEKVFLECVQDMDHENMFWYRQDPGLGLRLIYFSYDVKMKEKGDIPEGYSVSREKKERFSLILESASTNQTSMYLCASSITGAGRQPQHFGDGTRLSIL.

In nucleotides, the CDR3 is TGTGCCTGGGCCAGACAGTTGGGGAACACTGAAGCTTTCTTT. Encoded protein: CAWARQLGNTEAFF. The chain recombines TRBV30 with TRBJ1-1, with D possibly being TRBD1 (5 bases). The CDR3 spans 14 residues. Trimming took off 5 bases at V and 1 base at J, with 14 bases between the two ends. Germline CDR1 is GTSNPN and CDR2 is SVGIG (reference sequence).

The V gene is TRBV3-1 (or the pseudogene TRBV3-2), the J gene TRBJ2-1; TRBD2 matches 9 bases. This CDR3 spans 16 amino acids. Trimming at V came to 0 bases and at J to 2 bases, leaving 2 bases not matched to a gene. Germline CDR1 is LGHDT and CDR2 is YNNKEL (reference sequence). CDR3 loop: CASSQEASGAYNEQFF. DNA of the CDR3: TGTGCCAGCAGCCAAGAAGCTAGCGGGGCCTACAATGAGCAGTTCTTC.

In its sample, this clone was seen once. The rearrangement links TRBV9 to TRBJ2-1; TRBD2 might be the D (6 bases). V shed 2 bases and J shed 6 bases, with 9 bases lying between them. The CDR3 is made up of 13 amino acids. Per the germline V gene, CDR1 is SGDLS and CDR2 is YYNGEE. CDR3 coding DNA: TGTGCCAGCAGCGTCCAGGGACTCAATGAGCAGTTCTTC. It yields the protein CASSVQGLNEQFF.

This sequence joins TRBV18 and TRBJ1-2, with D hard to call. This CDR3 has 15 amino acids. Trimming removed 2 bases at V and 5 bases at J, with 15 bases between. The germline CDR1 and CDR2 sequences are KGHSH and LQKENI. DNA for the CDR3: TGTGCCAGCTCACCAACTCGGGAGACCAGATATGGCTACACCTTC. It specifies CASSPTRETRYGYTF.